The sequence of this T cell receptor beta chain was determined in a study of shared clonotypes between healthy human individuals. Study-level information: Each donor contributed plates that comprised three CD4 naive, three CD4 memory, two CD8 naive and one CD8 memory.

Remarks on this clone: Its target is unknown.

Every subset's genomic DNA went evenly onto several immunoSEQ plates. Some clones are missing from TCRdb's copy, which holds only in-frame ones; the method was immunoSEQ multiplex PCR. Seen here are around 2,000,000 clones, about 93% observed once, and the top ten hold around 1.7%. The naive CD8 fraction comprised CD45RO-negative cells positively selected for CCR7 and excluded terminally differentiated effector memory CD45RA+ cells. Study-wide results and caveats: The donor pool, a small one, limited the genetic and exposure-history diversity represented. A handful of donors showed sharing of approximately 5% of naive CD4 clonotypes.

The receptor comes from a man between 18 and 29 years old in good health. Some clones in this sample may be carry-over from other donors' samples. The sequenced sample consisted of naive CD8+ T cells from PBMCs.

In nucleotides, the CDR3 is TGTGCCAGCAGTCCGCAGGGAAGGTCGGATCAGCCCCAGCATTTT. This translates into CASSPQGRSDQPQHF. This rearrangement joins TRBV6-5 to TRBJ1-5; D is perhaps TRBD1 (5 bases). The ends were cut back, 5 bases at V and 5 bases at J, with 16 bases in the middle. The germline V gene encodes CDR1 MNHEY and CDR2 SVGAGI. The CDR3 runs 15 residues.